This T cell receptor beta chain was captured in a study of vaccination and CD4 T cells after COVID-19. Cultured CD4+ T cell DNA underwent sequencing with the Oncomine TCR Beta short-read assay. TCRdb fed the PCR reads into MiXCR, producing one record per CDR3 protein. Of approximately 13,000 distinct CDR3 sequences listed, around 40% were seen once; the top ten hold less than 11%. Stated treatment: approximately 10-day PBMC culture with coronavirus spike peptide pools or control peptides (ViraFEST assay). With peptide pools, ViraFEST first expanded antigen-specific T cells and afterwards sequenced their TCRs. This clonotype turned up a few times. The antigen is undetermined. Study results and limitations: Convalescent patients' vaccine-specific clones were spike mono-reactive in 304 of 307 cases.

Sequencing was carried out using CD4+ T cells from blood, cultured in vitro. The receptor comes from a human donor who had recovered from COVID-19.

The CDR3 DNA reads as TGTGCCAGCAGTTTGGGACAGTATGGCTACACCTTC. It translates to CASSLGQYGYTF. This chain joins TRBV28 and TRBJ1-2, with 7 bases aligning to TRBD1. V shed 3 bases, J shed 5 bases, and the junction held 0 bases outside the gene matches. Germline V lookup: CDR1 MDHEN, CDR2 SYDVKM. This CDR3 is built from 12 residues.